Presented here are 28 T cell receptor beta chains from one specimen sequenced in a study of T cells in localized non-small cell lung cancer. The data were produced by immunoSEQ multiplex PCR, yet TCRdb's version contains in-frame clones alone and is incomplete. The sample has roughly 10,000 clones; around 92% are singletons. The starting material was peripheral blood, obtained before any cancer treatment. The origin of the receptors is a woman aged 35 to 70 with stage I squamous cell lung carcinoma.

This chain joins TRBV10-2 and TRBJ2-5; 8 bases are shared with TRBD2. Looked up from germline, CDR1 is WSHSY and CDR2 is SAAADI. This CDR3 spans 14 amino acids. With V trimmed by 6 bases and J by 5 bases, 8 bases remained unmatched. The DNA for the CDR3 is TGCGCCAGCAGAGGAGCGGGGGCCAGGGAGACCCAGTACTTC. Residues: CASRGAGARETQYF.

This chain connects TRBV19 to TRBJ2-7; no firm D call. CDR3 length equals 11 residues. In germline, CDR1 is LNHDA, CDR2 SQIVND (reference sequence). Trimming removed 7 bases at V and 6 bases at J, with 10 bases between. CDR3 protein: CASIRPSEQYF. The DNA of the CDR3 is TGTGCCAGTATCAGGCCGTCCGAGCAGTACTTC.

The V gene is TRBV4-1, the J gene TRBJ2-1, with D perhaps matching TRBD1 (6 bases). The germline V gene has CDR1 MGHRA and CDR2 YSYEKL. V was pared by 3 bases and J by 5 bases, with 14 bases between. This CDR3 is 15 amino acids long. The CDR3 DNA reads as TGCGCCAGCAGCCAGTTTTCCCAGGGGAACAATGAGCAGTTCTTC. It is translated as CASSQFSQGNNEQFF.

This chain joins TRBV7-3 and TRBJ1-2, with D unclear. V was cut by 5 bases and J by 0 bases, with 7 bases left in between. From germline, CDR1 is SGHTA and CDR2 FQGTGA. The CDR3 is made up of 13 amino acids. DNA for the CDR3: TGTGCCAGCAGCCCGGAGACTAACTATGGCTACACCTTC. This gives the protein CASSPETNYGYTF.

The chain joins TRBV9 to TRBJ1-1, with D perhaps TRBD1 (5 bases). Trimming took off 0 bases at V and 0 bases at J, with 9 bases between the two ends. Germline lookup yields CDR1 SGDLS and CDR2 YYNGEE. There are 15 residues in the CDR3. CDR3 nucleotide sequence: TGTGCCAGCAGCGTAGAGGGGAAGATGAACACTGAAGCTTTCTTT. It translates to CASSVEGKMNTEAFF.

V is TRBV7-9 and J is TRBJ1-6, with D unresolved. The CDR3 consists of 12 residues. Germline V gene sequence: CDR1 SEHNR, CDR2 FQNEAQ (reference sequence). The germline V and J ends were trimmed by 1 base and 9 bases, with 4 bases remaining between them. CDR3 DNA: TGTGCCAGCAGCTTAGAGGGTTCACCCCTCCACTTT. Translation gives CASSLEGSPLHF.

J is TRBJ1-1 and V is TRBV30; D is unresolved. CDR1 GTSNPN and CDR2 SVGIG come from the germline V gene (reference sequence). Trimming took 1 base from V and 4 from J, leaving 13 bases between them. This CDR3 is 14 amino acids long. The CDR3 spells CAWSGGARGTEAFF. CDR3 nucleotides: TGTGCCTGGAGTGGAGGAGCTCGAGGCACTGAAGCTTTCTTT.

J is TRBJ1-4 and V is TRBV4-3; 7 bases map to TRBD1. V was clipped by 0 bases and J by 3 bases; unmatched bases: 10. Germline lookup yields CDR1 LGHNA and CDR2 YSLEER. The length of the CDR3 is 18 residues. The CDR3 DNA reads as TGCGCCAGCAGCCAAGAAGGGGGCACATTCGGGGCTAATGAAAAACTGTTTTTT. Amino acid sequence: CASSQEGGTFGANEKLFF.

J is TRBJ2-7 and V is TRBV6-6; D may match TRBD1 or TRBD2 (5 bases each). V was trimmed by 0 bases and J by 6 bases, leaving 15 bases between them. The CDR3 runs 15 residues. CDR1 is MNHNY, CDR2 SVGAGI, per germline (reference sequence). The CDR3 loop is CASSYSGTPRGEQYF. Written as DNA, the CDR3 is TGTGCCAGCAGTTACTCGGGGACCCCGAGGGGCGAGCAGTACTTC.

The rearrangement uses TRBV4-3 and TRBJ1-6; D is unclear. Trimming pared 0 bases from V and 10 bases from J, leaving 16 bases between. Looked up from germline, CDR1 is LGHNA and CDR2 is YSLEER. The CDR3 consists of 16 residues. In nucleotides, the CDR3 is TGCGCCAGCAGCCAAGAGGTCTCCGGGGTTTTGTCACCCCTCCACTTT. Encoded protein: CASSQEVSGVLSPLHF.

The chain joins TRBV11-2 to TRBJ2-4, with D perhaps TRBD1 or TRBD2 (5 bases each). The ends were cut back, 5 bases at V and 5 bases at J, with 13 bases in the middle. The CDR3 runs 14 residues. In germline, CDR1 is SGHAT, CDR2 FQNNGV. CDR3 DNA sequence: TGTGCCAGCAGCCCAAGAACGGGGCAAAACATTCAGTACTTC. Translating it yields CASSPRTGQNIQYF.

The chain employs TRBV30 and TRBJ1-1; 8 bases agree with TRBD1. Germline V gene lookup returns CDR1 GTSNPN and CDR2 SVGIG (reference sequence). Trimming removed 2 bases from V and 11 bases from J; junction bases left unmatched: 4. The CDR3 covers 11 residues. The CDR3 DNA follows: TGTGCCTGGAGTCTACAGGGGGATGCTTTCTTT. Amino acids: CAWSLQGDAFF.

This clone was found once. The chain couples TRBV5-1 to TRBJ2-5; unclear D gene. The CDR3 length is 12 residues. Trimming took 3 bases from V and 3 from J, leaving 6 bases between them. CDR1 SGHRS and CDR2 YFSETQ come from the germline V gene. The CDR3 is CASSSNEETQYF. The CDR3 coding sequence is TGCGCCAGCAGCTCAAACGAAGAGACCCAGTACTTC.

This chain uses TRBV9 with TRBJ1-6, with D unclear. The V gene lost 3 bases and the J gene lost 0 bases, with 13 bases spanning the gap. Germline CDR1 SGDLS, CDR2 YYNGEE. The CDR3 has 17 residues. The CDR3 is CASSGEQGSSYNSPLHF. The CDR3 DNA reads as TGTGCCAGCAGCGGCGAACAAGGAAGCTCCTATAATTCACCCCTCCACTTT. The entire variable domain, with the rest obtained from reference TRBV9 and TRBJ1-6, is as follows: DSGVTQTPKHLITATGQRVTLRCSPRSGDLSVYWYQQSLDQGLQFLIQYYNGEERAKGNILERFSAQQFPDLHSELNLSSLELGDSALYFCASSGEQGSSYNSPLHFGNGTRLTVT.

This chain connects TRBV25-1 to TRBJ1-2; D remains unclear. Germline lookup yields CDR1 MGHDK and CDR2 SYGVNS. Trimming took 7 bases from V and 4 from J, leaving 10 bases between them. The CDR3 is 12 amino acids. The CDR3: CASTDGSYGYTF. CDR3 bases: TGTGCCAGCACGGACGGGAGCTATGGCTACACCTTC.

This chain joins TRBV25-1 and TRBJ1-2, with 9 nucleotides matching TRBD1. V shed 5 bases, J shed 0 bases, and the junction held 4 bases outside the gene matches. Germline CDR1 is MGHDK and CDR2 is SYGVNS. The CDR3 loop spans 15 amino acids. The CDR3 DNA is TGTGCCAGCAGTACAGGGGGCTTTTCTAACTATGGCTACACCTTC. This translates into CASSTGGFSNYGYTF.

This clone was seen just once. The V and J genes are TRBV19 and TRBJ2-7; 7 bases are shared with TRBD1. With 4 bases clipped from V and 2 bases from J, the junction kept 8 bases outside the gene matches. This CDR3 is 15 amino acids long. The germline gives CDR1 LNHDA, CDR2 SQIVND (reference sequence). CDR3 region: CASSRGTAIAYEQYF. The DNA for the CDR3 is TGTGCCAGTAGTAGAGGGACAGCGATTGCCTACGAGCAGTACTTC.

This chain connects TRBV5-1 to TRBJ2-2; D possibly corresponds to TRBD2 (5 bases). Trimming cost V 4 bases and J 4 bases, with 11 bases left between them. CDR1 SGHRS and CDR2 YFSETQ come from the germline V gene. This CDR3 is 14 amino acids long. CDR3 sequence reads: CASSLKGATGELFF. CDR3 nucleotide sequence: TGCGCCAGCAGCCTCAAGGGAGCCACCGGGGAGCTGTTTTTT. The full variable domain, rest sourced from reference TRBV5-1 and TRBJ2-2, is KAGVTQTPRYLIKTRGQQVTLSCSPISGHRSVSWYQQTPGQGLQFLFEYFSETQRNKGNFPGRFSGRQFSNSRSEMNVSTLELGDSALYLCASSLKGATGELFFGEGSRLTVL.

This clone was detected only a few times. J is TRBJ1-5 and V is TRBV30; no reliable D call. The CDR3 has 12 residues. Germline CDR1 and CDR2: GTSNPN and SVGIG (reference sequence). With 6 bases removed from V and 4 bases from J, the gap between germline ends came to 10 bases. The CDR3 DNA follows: TGTGCCTGCGGCGGGGTGAATCAGCCCCAGCATTTT. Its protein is CACGGVNQPQHF.

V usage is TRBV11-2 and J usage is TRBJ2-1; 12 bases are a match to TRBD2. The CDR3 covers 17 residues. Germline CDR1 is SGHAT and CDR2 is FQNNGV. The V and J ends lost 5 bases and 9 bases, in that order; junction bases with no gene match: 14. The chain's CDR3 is CASSERALAGGAGEQFF. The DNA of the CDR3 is TGTGCCAGCAGCGAACGAGCCCTAGCGGGGGGGGCTGGTGAGCAGTTCTTC. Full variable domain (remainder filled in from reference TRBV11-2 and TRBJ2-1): EAGVAQSPRYKIIEKRQSVAFWCNPISGHATLYWYQQILGQGPKLLIQFQNNGVVDDSQLPKDRFSAERLKGVDSTLKIQPAKLEDSAVYLCASSERALAGGAGEQFFGPGTRLTVL.

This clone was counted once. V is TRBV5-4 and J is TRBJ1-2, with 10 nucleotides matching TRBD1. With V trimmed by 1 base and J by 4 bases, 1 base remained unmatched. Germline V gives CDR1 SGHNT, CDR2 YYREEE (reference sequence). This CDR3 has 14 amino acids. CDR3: CASSLWDRGYGYTF. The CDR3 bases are TGTGCCAGCAGCTTGTGGGACAGGGGCTATGGCTACACCTTC. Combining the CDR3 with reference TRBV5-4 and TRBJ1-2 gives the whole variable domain ETGVTQSPTHLIKTRGQQVTLRCSSQSGHNTVSWYQQALGQGPQFIFQYYREEENGRGNFPPRFSGLQFPNYSSELNVNALELDDSALYLCASSLWDRGYGYTFGSGTRLTVV.

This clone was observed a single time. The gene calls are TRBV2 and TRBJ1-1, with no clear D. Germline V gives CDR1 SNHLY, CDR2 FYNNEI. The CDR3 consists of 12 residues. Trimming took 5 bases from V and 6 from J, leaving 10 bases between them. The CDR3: CASSLESAEAFF. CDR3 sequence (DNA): TGTGCCAGCAGTCTTGAATCGGCTGAAGCTTTCTTT.

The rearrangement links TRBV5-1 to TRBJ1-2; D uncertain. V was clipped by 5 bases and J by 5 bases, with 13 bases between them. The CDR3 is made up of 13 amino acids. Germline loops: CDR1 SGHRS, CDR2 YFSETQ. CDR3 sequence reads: CASSSGLSYGYTF. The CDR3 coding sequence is TGCGCCAGCAGTTCAGGCCTATCTTATGGCTACACCTTC.

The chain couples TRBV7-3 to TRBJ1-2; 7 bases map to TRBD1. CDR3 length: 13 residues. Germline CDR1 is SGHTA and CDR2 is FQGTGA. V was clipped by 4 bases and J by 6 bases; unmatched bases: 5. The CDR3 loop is CASSSLTGDGYTF. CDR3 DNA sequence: TGTGCCAGCAGCTCCCTTACAGGGGATGGCTACACCTTC.

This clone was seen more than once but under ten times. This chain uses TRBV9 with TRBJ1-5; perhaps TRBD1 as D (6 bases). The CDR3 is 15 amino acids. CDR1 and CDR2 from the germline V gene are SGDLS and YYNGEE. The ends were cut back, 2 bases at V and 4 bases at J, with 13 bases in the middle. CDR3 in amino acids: CASSVDGQPNQPQHF. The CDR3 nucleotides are TGTGCCAGCAGCGTCGACGGACAGCCTAATCAGCCCCAGCATTTT.

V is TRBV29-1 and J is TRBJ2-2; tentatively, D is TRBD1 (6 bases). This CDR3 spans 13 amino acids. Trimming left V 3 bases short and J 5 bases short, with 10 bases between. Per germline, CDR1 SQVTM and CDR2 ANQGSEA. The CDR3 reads CSVDYTGTGELFF. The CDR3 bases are TGCAGCGTTGACTATACAGGGACCGGGGAGCTGTTTTTT.

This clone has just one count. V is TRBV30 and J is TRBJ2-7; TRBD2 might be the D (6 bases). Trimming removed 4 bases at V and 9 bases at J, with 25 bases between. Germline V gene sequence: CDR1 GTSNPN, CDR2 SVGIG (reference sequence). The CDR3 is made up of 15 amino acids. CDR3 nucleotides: TGTGCCTGGATGGGCAGCTCTTTGGCGGGGAATGGGCAGTACTTC. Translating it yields CAWMGSSLAGNGQYF.

CDR3 nucleotides: TGTGCCAGCAGTTATCCCAGCAGGGAGCCTCACTATGGCTACACCTTC. It encodes CASSYPSREPHYGYTF. The chain recombines TRBV6-5 with TRBJ1-2; possible D gene TRBD1, 5 bases. Germline CDR1 MNHEY, CDR2 SVGAGI. The CDR3 totals 16 residues. Trimming took off 3 bases at V and 3 bases at J, with 17 bases between the two ends.